A selection of T cell receptor beta chains follows, all from one sample in a study of post-analysis software for immune sequencing data. TCRdb analysed the PCR reads with MiXCR anew, one entry per CDR3 protein. The table includes 380,000 or so distinct CDR3 sequences, less than 40% detected once. Sequencing used blood. These TCRs come from a girl between 5 and 17 years old with multiple sclerosis. The CDR3 runs from the conserved cysteine through the conserved F or W. D genes are given only for firm matches. Clone size is not always given. Where it is, it says once, few, many or a class for expanded clones.

V gene	clone size	D gene	J gene	CDR3 protein	CDR3 DNA
TRBV12-3/TRBV12-4	NA	NA	TRBJ2-7	CASSRLGTLYEQYF	TGTGCCAGCAGTCGTTTGGGGACACTGTACGAGCAGTACTTC
TRBV4-1	few	NA	TRBJ2-6	CASSQVLGASSGANVLTF	TGCGCCAGCAGCCAAGTTTTGGGGGCAAGCTCTGGGGCCAACGTCCTGACTTTC
TRBV6-5	NA	NA	TRBJ1-2	CASSYSRGEGFHGYTF	TGTGCCAGCAGTTACTCGCGGGGGGAGGGTTTCCATGGCTACACCTTC
TRBV3-1	few	TRBD1	TRBJ2-1	CASSQTQGYNEQFF	TGTGCCAGCAGCCAAACACAGGGGTACAATGAGCAGTTCTTC
TRBV30	once	TRBD1	TRBJ2-7	CAWDRGASEQYF	TGTGCCTGGGACAGGGGAGCCAGCGAGCAGTACTTC
TRBV6-2/TRBV6-3	NA	TRBD2	TRBJ2-3	CASSSGLESPTDTQYF	TGTGCCAGCAGTTCCGGACTAGAATCGCCCACAGATACGCAGTATTTT
TRBV4-2	NA	NA	TRBJ1-1	CASSQGMGQSEAFF	TGTGCCAGCAGCCAAGGCATGGGACAATCTGAAGCTTTCTTT
TRBV20-1	few	NA	TRBJ1-1	CSAGRHVNTEAFF	TGCAGTGCTGGGAGACACGTGAACACTGAAGCTTTCTTT
TRBV7-2	many	TRBD2	TRBJ2-1	CASSASPGTSGGVNNEQFF	TGTGCCAGCAGCGCCTCTCCCGGGACTAGCGGGGGGGTTAACAATGAGCAGTTCTTC
TRBV2	few	NA	TRBJ2-1	CASSEFRGYNEQFF	TGTGCCAGCAGTGAATTCAGGGGATACAATGAGCAGTTCTTC
TRBV4-1	few	NA	TRBJ2-2	CASSQLSTGELFF	TGCGCCAGCAGCCAACTCTCTACCGGGGAGCTGTTTTTT
TRBV3-1	NA	NA	TRBJ1-4	CASSQARDEKLFF	TGTGCCAGCAGCCAAGCAAGGGATGAAAAACTGTTTTTT
TRBV9	few	NA	TRBJ1-2	CASSPPGNAYGYTF	TGTGCCAGCAGCCCCCCAGGGAATGCGTATGGCTACACCTTC
TRBV29-1	NA	NA	TRBJ2-7	CSVRRGGSSYEQYF	TGCAGCGTGCGAAGAGGGGGAAGCTCCTACGAGCAGTACTTC
TRBV29-1	NA	TRBD1	TRBJ1-1	CSVENRGMNTEAFF	TGCAGCGTTGAGAACAGGGGAATGAACACTGAAGCTTTCTTT
TRBV6-6	few	NA	TRBJ2-3	CASRLAVRGTDTQYF	TGTGCCAGCAGATTAGCGGTGAGGGGCACAGATACGCAGTATTTT
TRBV7-2	NA	TRBD1	TRBJ1-6	CASSSTGTEVNSPLHF	TGTGCCAGCAGCTCCACCGGGACAGAGGTCAATTCACCCCTCCACTTT
TRBV12-3/TRBV12-4	few	NA	TRBJ1-5	CASSPGLINNQPQHF	TGTGCCAGCAGCCCGGGCCTGATAAACAATCAGCCCCAGCATTTT